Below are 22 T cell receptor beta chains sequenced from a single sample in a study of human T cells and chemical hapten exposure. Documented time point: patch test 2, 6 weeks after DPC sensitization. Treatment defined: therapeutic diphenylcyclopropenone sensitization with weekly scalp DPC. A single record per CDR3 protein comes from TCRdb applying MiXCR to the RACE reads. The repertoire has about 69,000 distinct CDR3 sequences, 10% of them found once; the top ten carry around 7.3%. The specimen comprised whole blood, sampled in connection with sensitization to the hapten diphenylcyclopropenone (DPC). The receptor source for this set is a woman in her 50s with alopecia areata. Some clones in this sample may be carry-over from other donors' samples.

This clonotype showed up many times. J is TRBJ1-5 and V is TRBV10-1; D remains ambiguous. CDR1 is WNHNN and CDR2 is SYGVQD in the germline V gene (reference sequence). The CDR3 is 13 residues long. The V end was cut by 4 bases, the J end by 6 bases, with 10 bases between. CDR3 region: CASSGGGGQPQHF. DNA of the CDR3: TGCGCCAGCAGTGGGGGTGGAGGTCAGCCCCAGCATTTT.

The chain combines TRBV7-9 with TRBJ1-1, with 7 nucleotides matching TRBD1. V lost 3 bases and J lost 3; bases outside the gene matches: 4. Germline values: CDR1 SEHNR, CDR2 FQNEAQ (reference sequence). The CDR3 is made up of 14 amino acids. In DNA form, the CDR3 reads TGTGCCAGCAGCTTTGGCAGGGGGGACACTGAAGCTTTCTTT. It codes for CASSFGRGDTEAFF. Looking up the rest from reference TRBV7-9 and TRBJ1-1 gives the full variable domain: DTGVSQNPRHKITKRGQNVTFRCDPISEHNRLYWYRQTLGQGPEFLTYFQNEAQLEKSRLLSDRFSAERPKGSFSTLEIQRTEQGDSAMYLCASSFGRGDTEAFFGQGTRLTVV.

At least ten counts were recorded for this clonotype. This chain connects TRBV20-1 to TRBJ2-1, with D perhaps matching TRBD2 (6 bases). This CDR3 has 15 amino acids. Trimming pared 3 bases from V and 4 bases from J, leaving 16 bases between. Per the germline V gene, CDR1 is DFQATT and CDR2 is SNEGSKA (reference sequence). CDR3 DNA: TGCAGTGCTAGCCGGAGGGCCCAACGGTACAATGAGCAGTTCTTC. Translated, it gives CSASRRAQRYNEQFF.

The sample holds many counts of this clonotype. The CDR3 nucleotides read TGTGCCAGCAGTGACGACAGGGGAAATTCACCCCTCCACTTT. Translated, it gives CASSDDRGNSPLHF. This chain connects TRBV6-4 to TRBJ1-6; 8 bases agree with TRBD1. Per the germline V gene, CDR1 is MRHNA and CDR2 is SNTAGT. The CDR3 contains 14 residues. Trimming at V came to 2 bases and at J to 7 bases, leaving 1 base not matched to a gene.

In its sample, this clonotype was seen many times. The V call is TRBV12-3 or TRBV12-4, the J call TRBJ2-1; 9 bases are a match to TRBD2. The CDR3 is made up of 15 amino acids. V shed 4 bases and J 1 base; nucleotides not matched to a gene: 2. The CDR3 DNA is TGTGCCAGCAGTTCGAGCGGGGGGTCCTACAATGAGCAGTTCTTC. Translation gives CASSSSGGSYNEQFF.

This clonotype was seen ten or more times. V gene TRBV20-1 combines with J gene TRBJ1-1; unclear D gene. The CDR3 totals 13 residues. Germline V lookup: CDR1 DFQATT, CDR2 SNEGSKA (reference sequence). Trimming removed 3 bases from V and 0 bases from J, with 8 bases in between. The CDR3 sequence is CSASGNLNTEAFF. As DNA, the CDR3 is TGCAGTGCTAGTGGGAATTTGAACACTGAAGCTTTCTTT.

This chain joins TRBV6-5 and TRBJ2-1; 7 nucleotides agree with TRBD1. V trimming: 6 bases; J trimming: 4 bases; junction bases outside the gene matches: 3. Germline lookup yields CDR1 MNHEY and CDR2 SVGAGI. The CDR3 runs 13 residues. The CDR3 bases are TGTGCCAGCAGCTCGACAGGGTACAATGAGCAGTTCTTC. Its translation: CASSSTGYNEQFF.

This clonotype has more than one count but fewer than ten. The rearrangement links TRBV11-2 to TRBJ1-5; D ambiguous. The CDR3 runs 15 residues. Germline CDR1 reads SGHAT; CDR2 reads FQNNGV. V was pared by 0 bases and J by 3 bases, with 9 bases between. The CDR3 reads CASSLDVQFNQPQHF. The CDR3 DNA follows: TGTGCCAGCAGCTTAGATGTACAGTTCAATCAGCCCCAGCATTTT.

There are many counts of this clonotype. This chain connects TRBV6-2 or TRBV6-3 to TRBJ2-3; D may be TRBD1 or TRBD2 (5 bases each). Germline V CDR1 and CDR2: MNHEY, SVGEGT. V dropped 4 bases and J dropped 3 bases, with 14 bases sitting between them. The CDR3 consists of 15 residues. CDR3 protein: CASSWGGLRTDTQYF. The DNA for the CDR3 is TGTGCCAGCAGTTGGGGCGGGTTAAGGACAGATACGCAGTATTTT.

CDR3: CASSLGLAGPYEQYF. CDR3 in DNA: TGTGCCAGCAGCTTAGGGCTAGCGGGGCCCTACGAGCAGTACTTC. The chain is built from TRBV11-3 and TRBJ2-7, with TRBD2 identical over 9 bases. V shed 1 base and J 2 bases; nucleotides not matched to a gene: 3. The CDR3 covers 15 residues. Per germline, CDR1 SGHNT and CDR2 YENEEA.

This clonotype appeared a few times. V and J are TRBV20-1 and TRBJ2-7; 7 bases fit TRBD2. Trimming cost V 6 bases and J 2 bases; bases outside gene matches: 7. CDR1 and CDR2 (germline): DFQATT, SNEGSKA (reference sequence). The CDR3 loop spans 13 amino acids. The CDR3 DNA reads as TGCAGTGCAAGCGGGGACGGAACCTACGAGCAGTACTTC. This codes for CSASGDGTYEQYF.

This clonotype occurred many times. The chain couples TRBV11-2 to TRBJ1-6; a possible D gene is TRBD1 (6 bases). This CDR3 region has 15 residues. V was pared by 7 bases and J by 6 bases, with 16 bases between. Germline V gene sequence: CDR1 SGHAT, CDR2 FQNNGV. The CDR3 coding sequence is TGTGCCAGCAAGTCCCCCAGGGGAGCTAATTCACCCCTCCACTTT. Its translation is CASKSPRGANSPLHF.

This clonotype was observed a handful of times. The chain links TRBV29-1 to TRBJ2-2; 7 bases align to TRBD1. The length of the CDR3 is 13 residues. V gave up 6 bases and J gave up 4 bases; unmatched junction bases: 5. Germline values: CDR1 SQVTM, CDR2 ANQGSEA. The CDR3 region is CSVGDRPTGELFF. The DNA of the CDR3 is TGCAGCGTGGGGGACAGACCCACCGGGGAGCTGTTTTTT.

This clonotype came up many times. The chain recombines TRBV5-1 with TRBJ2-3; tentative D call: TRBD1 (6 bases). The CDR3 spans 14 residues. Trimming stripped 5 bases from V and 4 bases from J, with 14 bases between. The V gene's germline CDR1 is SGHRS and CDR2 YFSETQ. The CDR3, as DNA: TGCGCCAGCAGGGGACAATCGAGCGCAGATACGCAGTATTTT. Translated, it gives CASRGQSSADTQYF.

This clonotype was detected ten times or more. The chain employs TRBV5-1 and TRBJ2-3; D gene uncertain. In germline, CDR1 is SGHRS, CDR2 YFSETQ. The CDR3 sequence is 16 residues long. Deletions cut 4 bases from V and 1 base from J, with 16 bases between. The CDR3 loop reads CASSPHQGSGTDTQYF. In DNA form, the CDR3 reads TGCGCCAGCAGCCCCCACCAAGGTAGTGGCACAGATACGCAGTATTTT.

CDR3 in amino acids: CASSLERDRDSPLHF. The CDR3, as DNA: TGTGCCAGCAGCTTAGAGCGGGACAGAGATTCACCCCTCCACTTT. The chain links TRBV11-2 to TRBJ1-6, with 7 bases aligning to TRBD1. This CDR3 spans 15 amino acids. The V gene end was trimmed by 0 bases and the J gene end by 8 bases; junction bases not matched to a gene: 4. Germline V gives CDR1 SGHAT, CDR2 FQNNGV. The complete variable domain, with remaining parts taken from reference TRBV11-2 and TRBJ1-6, reads EAGVAQSPRYKIIEKRQSVAFWCNPISGHATLYWYQQILGQGPKLLIQFQNNGVVDDSQLPKDRFSAERLKGVDSTLKIQPAKLEDSAVYLCASSLERDRDSPLHFGNGTRLTVT.

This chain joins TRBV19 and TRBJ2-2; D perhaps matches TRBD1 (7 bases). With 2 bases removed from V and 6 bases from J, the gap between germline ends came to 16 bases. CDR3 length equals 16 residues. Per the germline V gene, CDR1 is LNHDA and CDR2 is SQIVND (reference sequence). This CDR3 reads CASSIRQGGGAGELFF. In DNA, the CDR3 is TGTGCCAGTAGTATAAGACAGGGAGGTGGGGCCGGGGAGCTGTTTTTT.

The CDR3 here is CASSTQRERRETQYF. Here the CDR3 DNA reads TGTGCCAGCAGCACCCAGCGGGAAAGGCGAGAGACCCAGTACTTC. V usage is TRBV7-9 and J usage is TRBJ2-5; 7 bases match TRBD2. The CDR3 covers 15 residues. The V segment lost 5 bases and the J segment 4 bases; nucleotides outside the gene matches: 10. CDR1 SEHNR and CDR2 FQNEAQ come from the germline V gene (reference sequence).

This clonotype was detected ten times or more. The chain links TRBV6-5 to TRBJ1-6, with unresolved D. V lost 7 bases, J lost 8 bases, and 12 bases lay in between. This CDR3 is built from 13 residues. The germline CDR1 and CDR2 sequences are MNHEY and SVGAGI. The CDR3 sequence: CASMRETDSPLHF. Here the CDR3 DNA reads TGTGCCAGCATGCGGGAGACGGATTCACCCCTCCACTTT.

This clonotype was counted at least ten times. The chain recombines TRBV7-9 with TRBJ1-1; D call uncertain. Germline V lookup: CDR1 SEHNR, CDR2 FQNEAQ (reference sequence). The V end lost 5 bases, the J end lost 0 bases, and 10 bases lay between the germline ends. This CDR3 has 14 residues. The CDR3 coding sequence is TGTGCCAGCAGCCCCCTGACGGTGAACACTGAAGCTTTCTTT. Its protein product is CASSPLTVNTEAFF.

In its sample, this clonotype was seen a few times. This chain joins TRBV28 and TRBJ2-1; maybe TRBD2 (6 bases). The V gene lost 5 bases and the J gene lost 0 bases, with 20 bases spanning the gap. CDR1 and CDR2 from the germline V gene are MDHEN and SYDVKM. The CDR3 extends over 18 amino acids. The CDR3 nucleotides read TGTGCCAGCAGTGCACTTACCCGGGACTGGACCTCCTACAATGAGCAGTTCTTC. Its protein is CASSALTRDWTSYNEQFF.

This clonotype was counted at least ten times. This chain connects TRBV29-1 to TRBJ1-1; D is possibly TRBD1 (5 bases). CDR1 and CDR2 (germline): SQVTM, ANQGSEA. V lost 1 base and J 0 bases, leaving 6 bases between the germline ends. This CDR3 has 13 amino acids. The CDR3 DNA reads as TGCAGCGTTGAAGGACAGATGAACACTGAAGCTTTCTTT. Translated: CSVEGQMNTEAFF.